The clone carrying this T cell receptor (beta chain) was seen at least ten times. Its cognate antigen is unknown. This sample was included in a study of regulatory T cells in long-lasting Graves disease. Study observations and caveats: TRBV28 was favored in persistent disease, as were TRBJ1-2 and TRBJ2-5.

Time point given: newly diagnosed GD, antithyroid drugs for less than 3 months. From RNA extracted from PBMCs, the TCR library was made. The patients included were those that came from an endocrinology department in Xi'an, China. The length of the CDR3 is 13 residues. Germline assignment: CDR1 MNHNS and CDR2 SASEGT. Arm-PCR of CDR3 regions with iRepertoire HTBI primers generated TCR beta libraries. TCRdb independently ran MiXCR on the multiplex PCR reads; one entry per CDR3 protein. The sample shows about 220,000 distinct CDR3 sequences, around a fifth of them seen only once. These same records also appear under a second study, on T cells in Graves' hyperthyroidism and ophthalmopathy. Per that study: Uncontrolled infection, other autoimmune disease, pregnancy or lactation excluded patients. From stable hyperthyroidism, ophthalmopathy was set apart by a 13 V-J model.

V usage is TRBV6-1 and J usage is TRBJ2-2; D ambiguous. The TCR originated in a woman aged 30 to 39 with Graves disease. The specimen was peripheral blood mononuclear cells (PBMCs), collected at new diagnosis, from a patient treated with antithyroid drugs. CDR3 residues: CVGRQTNTGELFF. The CDR3 nucleotides are TGTGTTGGGCGCCAGACGAACACCGGGGAGCTGTTTTTT.